This TCR beta chain was retrieved from a study of identical twins. Findings and caveats of the study: A lower insertion count was a feature of abundant cord blood beta clonotypes, with no such feature in memory repertoires. It was out-of-frame TCR alpha sharing in monozygotic twins that models underestimated.

This clonotype has just a few counts. Antigen unknown. TCRdb re-derived calls from the 5' RACE reads in MiXCR, one entry per CDR3 protein. The table includes about 520,000 distinct CDR3 sequences, 22% detected once. Among all donors, each was a healthy Caucasian. The germline CDR1 and CDR2 sequences are KGHSH and LQKENI. The V gene end was trimmed by 3 bases and the J gene end by 4 bases; junction bases not matched to a gene: 3. This CDR3 contains 15 residues. The data were also submitted as part of a second study, on T cells expressing NK-cell markers. That work adds: Each of six donors carried dominant NKG2C+ clonotypes accounting for about 1.0-8% of CD8+ T cells.

Sequencing input: CD4+ T cells sorted from blood. This clonotype originated in a woman under 30 in good health. The rearrangement uses TRBV18 and TRBJ2-1, with 10 bases lining up with TRBD2. CDR3 nucleotide sequence: TGTGCCAGCTCACCCGGACTAGCGGAATACAATGAGCAGTTCTTC. The encoded protein is CASSPGLAEYNEQFF.